The clone carrying this TCR beta chain was recorded many times. Its target is not known. This specimen comes from a study of spatial heterogeneity in lung cancer. Findings of the study overall: Resection saw ubiquitous expanded tumor TCRs appear in blood more than follow-up did.

TCRdb ran MiXCR on the 5' RACE reads and lists one entry per CDR3 protein. This table holds 35,000 to 55,000 distinct CDR3 sequences, around 13% found once. V lost 5 bases, J lost 8 bases, and 8 bases stayed unmatched. The CDR3 has 14 residues. CDR1 and CDR2 from the germline V gene are SEHNR and FQNEAQ (reference sequence). Time point described: sample taken at primary tumor resection. Unsorted samples of tumor, nontumor lung or frozen PBMC had their whole RNA sequenced. This specimen was PBMCs, taken at surgery. The chain couples TRBV7-9 to TRBJ1-4; 7 bases align to TRBD1. The sequence derives from a male donor with early-stage non-small cell lung cancer. The CDR3 reads CASSPDRVGEKLFF. The CDR3 DNA sequence: TGTGCCAGCAGCCCCGACAGGGTCGGCGAAAAACTGTTTTTT.